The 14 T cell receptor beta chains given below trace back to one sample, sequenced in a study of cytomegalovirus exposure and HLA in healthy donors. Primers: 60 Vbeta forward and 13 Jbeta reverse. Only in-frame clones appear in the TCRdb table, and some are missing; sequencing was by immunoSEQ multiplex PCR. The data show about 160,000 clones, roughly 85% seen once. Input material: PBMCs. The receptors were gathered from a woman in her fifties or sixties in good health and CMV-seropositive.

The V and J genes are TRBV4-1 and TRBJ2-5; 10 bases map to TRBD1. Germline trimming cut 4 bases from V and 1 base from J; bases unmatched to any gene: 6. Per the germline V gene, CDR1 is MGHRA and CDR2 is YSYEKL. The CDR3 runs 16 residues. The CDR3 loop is CASSRTGGVVQETQYF. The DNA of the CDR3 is TGCGCCAGCAGCCGGACAGGGGGTGTCGTCCAAGAGACCCAGTACTTC.

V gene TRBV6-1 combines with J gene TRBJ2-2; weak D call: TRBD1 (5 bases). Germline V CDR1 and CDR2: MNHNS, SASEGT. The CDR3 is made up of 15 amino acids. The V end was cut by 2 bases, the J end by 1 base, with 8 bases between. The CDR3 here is CASSEHTGNTGELFF. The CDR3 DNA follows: TGTGCCAGCAGTGAACACACAGGGAACACCGGGGAGCTGTTTTTT.

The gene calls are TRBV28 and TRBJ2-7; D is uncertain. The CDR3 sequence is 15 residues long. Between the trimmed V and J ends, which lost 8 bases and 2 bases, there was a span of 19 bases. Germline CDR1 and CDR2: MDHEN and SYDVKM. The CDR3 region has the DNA TGTGCCAGCCATTCCCAGGTCTCCGATACCTACGAGCAGTACTTC. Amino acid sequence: CASHSQVSDTYEQYF.

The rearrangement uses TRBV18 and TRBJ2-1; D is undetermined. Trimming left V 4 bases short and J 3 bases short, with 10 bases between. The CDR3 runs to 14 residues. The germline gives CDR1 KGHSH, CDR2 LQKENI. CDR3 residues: CASSRELFYNEQFF. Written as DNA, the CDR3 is TGTGCCAGCTCACGAGAATTGTTCTACAATGAGCAGTTCTTC.

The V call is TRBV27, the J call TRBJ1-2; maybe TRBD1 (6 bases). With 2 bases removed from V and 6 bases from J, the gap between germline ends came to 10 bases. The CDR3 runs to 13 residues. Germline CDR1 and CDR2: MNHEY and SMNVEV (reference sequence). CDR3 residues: CASSLGGANGYTF. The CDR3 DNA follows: TGTGCCAGCAGTTTAGGGGGGGCGAATGGCTACACCTTC.

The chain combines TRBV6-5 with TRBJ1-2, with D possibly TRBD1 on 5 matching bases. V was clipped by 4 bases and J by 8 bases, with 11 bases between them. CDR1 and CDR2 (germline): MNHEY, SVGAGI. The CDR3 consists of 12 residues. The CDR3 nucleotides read TGTGCCAGCAGTTTTCAGGGTCGAGGCTACACCTTC. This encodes CASSFQGRGYTF.

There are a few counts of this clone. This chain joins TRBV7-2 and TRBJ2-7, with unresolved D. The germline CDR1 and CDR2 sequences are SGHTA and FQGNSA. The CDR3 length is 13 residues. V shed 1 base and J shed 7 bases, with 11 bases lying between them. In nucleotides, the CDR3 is TGTGCCAGCAGCTTAGGAACTTCCCGTGAGCAGTACTTC. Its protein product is CASSLGTSREQYF.

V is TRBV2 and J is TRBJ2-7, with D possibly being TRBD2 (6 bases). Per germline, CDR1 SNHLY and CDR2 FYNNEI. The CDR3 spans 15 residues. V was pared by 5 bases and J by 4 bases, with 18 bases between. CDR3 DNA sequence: TGTGCCAGCAGTCAGGGACTCTCCGGGACGTACGAGCAGTACTTC. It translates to CASSQGLSGTYEQYF. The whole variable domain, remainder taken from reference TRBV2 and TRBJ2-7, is EPEVTQTPSHQVTQMGQEVILRCVPISNHLYFYWYRQILGQKVEFLVSFYNNEISEKSEIFDDQFSVERPDGSNFTLKIRSTKLEDSAMYFCASSQGLSGTYEQYFGPGTRLTVT.

CDR3 coding DNA: TGTGCCAGCCCGAGCTGGGGACAGGGCGCTGAAGCTTTCTTT. Amino acid sequence: CASPSWGQGAEAFF. The J gene is TRBJ1-1, the V gene TRBV7-9; 9 bases line up with TRBD1. Germline values: CDR1 SEHNR, CDR2 FQNEAQ (reference sequence). V lost 8 bases to trimming and J lost 6 bases; unmatched junction nucleotides: 10. The CDR3 extends over 14 amino acids.

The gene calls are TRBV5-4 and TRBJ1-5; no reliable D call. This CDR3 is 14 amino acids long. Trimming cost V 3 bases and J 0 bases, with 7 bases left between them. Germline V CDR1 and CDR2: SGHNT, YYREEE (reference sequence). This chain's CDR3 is CASSSGASNQPQHF. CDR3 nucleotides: TGTGCCAGCAGCTCGGGAGCTAGCAATCAGCCCCAGCATTTT.

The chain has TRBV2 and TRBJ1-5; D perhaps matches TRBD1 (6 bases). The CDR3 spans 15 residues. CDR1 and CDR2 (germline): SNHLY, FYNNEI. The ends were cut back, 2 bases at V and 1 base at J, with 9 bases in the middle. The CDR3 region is CASSERGGSNQPQHF. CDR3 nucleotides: TGTGCCAGCAGTGAAAGGGGGGGGAGCAATCAGCCCCAGCATTTT. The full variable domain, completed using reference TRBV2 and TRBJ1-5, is EPEVTQTPSHQVTQMGQEVILRCVPISNHLYFYWYRQILGQKVEFLVSFYNNEISEKSEIFDDQFSVERPDGSNFTLKIRSTKLEDSAMYFCASSERGGSNQPQHFGDGTRLSIL.

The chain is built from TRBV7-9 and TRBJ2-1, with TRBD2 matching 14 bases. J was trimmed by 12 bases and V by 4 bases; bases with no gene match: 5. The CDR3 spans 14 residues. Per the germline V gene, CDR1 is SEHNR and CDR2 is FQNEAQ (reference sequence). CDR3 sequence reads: CASSSGLAGVRQFF. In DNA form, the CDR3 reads TGTGCCAGCAGCTCGGGACTAGCGGGAGTAAGGCAGTTCTTC.

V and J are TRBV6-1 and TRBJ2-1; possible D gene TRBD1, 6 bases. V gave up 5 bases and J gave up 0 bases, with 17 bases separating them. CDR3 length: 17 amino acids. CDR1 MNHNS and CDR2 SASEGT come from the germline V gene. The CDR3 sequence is CASSQVSTGSSYNEQFF. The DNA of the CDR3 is TGTGCCAGCAGTCAAGTCTCAACAGGGAGCTCCTACAATGAGCAGTTCTTC.

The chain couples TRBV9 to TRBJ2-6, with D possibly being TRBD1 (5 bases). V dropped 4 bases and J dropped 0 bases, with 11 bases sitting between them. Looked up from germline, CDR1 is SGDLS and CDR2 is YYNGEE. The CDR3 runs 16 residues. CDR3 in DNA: TGTGCCAGCAGCTTAACAGGCAGCTCTGGGGCCAACGTCCTGACTTTC. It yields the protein CASSLTGSSGANVLTF.